The clone carrying this TCR beta chain has just one count. The antigen is not known. These data are taken from a study of high-grade serous ovarian cancer treatment subgroups. Points from the study as a whole: The analyses considered CDR3 and ignored CDR1 and CDR2. Different patients shared almost no repertoire; same-patient tumors shared about 0.11 to 0.79. Spatial context was lost because tumors were sequenced in bulk.

Tumor tissue was taken before any definitive surgery or chemotherapy was given. Per the germline V gene, CDR1 is MDHEN and CDR2 is SYDVKM. V was clipped by 7 bases and J by 4 bases; unmatched bases: 10. The CDR3 runs to 14 residues. Profiling relied on immunoSEQ multiplex PCR, and the TCRdb table lists in-frame clones only, not all of them. The repertoire has 30,000 to 40,000 clones, 79% of them found once; the top ten carry roughly 3.2%. The sample comprised tumor tissue. V usage is TRBV28 and J usage is TRBJ2-7, with TRBD1 matching over 7 bases. This clonotype was sampled from a human donor with high-grade serous ovarian cancer. The CDR3 region has the DNA TGTGCCAGCATTAGAGACAGGGTAAAATACGAGCAGTACTTC. It specifies CASIRDRVKYEQYF.